The clone carrying this T cell receptor beta chain is a singleton in its sample. The entry originates in a study of cytomegalovirus exposure and HLA in healthy donors. PCR involved 60 Vbeta and 13 Jbeta primers. Produced via immunoSEQ multiplex PCR; TCRdb's table is partial and in-frame only. This sample has about 200,000 clones; 82% occur once, and the top ten carry 0.098%. There are 15 residues in the CDR3. CDR1 and CDR2 from the germline V gene are SEHNR and FQNEAQ (reference sequence). The V and J ends lost 0 bases and 4 bases respectively, with 12 bases between them. The rearrangement uses TRBV7-9 and TRBJ1-1; D is perhaps TRBD1 (5 bases). The clonotype originates from a boy aged 2 to 10 in good health and CMV-seronegative. The sequencing input was PBMCs. DNA of the CDR3: TGTGCCAGCAGCTTAGCCCCGGGGGTACGCACTGAAGCTTTCTTT. Amino acid sequence: CASSLAPGVRTEAFF.